One and the same sample provided the 17 T cell receptor beta chains below, sequenced in a study of blood T cell repertoires in COVID-19. Here immunoSEQ multiplex PCR was the method, and the copy in TCRdb shows in-frame clones only, minus some. The sample lists roughly 140,000 clones; more than 65% were seen once. The sequenced material came from peripheral blood. The receptors were gathered from a woman between 50 and 59 years old with acute or convalescent COVID-19.

J is TRBJ2-2 and V is TRBV7-3; 7 nucleotides align to TRBD1. Germline loops: CDR1 SGHTA, CDR2 FQGTGA. CDR3 size: 15 residues. Trimming took 5 bases from V and 2 from J; bases not matched to a gene: 5. CDR3 amino acids: CASSLGTANTGELFF. For the CDR3, the DNA is TGTGCCAGCAGCCTCGGGACAGCCAACACCGGGGAGCTGTTTTTT.

There are a few counts of this clone. The V and J genes are TRBV28 and TRBJ1-5; maybe TRBD1 (5 bases). The CDR3 length is 16 residues. With 2 bases removed from V and 2 bases from J, the gap between germline ends came to 13 bases. Germline V gives CDR1 MDHEN, CDR2 SYDVKM. In nucleotides, the CDR3 is TGTGCCAGCAGTTTAGCCGGGCGGGGGGGCAATCAGCCCCAGCATTTT. The encoded protein is CASSLAGRGGNQPQHF.

The rearrangement joins TRBV5-4 to TRBJ1-6, with TRBD1 matching over 9 bases. Trimming removed 5 bases from V and 5 bases from J; junction bases left unmatched: 8. The CDR3 has 16 residues. Germline V lookup: CDR1 SGHNT, CDR2 YYREEE (reference sequence). CDR3 in DNA: TGTGCCAGCAGGGGCTCAACAGGGGGCCATAATTCACCCCTCCACTTT. Its protein is CASRGSTGGHNSPLHF.

The V call is TRBV6-1, the J call TRBJ1-2; 9 nucleotides match TRBD1. The CDR3 has 17 amino acids. The V and J ends lost 1 base and 0 bases, in that order; junction bases with no gene match: 6. Germline CDR1 and CDR2: MNHNS and SASEGT. CDR3 bases: TGTGCCAGCAGTGAAGATTGGACAGGGGCGTCTAACTATGGCTACACCTTC. Encoded protein: CASSEDWTGASNYGYTF.

This chain connects TRBV20-1 to TRBJ2-7; 7 nucleotides align to TRBD2. V gave up 3 bases and J gave up 7 bases; unmatched junction bases: 12. The V gene's germline CDR1 is DFQATT and CDR2 SNEGSKA (reference sequence). The CDR3 has 14 residues. CDR3: CSASFGGSAGEQYF. In nucleotides, the CDR3 is TGCAGTGCTAGTTTTGGCGGGAGCGCGGGAGAGCAGTACTTC.

This clone was seen once. CDR3 DNA: TGTGCCAGCAGCTTGGGGGACAGGGTGAACACTGAAGCTTTCTTT. Translating gives CASSLGDRVNTEAFF. The chain combines TRBV5-6 with TRBJ1-1, with 9 bases aligning to TRBD1. From germline, CDR1 is SGHDT and CDR2 YYEEEE. CDR3 length: 15 amino acids. V lost 0 bases, J lost 0 bases, and 0 bases stayed unmatched.

V is TRBV10-3 and J is TRBJ2-7; 7 bases fit TRBD1. The V segment lost 4 bases and the J segment 2 bases; nucleotides outside the gene matches: 5. Germline-derived CDR1 and CDR2 are ENHRY and SYGVKD. The CDR3 is 14 amino acids. The DNA of the CDR3 is TGTGCCATCAGTGCAGACAGGGACACCTACGAGCAGTACTTC. Protein sequence: CAISADRDTYEQYF.

The V gene is TRBV4-2, the J gene TRBJ2-3, with D tentatively TRBD2 (6 bases). With 2 bases removed from V and 0 bases from J, the gap between germline ends came to 9 bases. The CDR3 covers 15 residues. CDR1 is LGHNA and CDR2 is YNFKEQ in the germline V gene. The CDR3 loop is CASSQIGGSTDTQYF. The CDR3, as DNA: TGTGCCAGCAGCCAAATCGGGGGAAGCACAGATACGCAGTATTTT.

J is TRBJ1-3 and V is TRBV18; D is uncertain. V lost 5 bases and J 0 bases, leaving 14 bases between the germline ends. Germline CDR1 reads KGHSH; CDR2 reads LQKENI. The CDR3 has 16 residues. The CDR3 DNA sequence: TGTGCCAGCTCAATAACAACAGAGAACTCTGGAAACACCATATATTTT. This gives the protein CASSITTENSGNTIYF.

This chain connects TRBV18 to TRBJ2-5, with D possibly being TRBD1 (5 bases). The germline V gene has CDR1 KGHSH and CDR2 LQKENI. CDR3 size: 16 residues. Deletions cut 2 bases from V and 2 bases from J, with 15 bases between. CDR3 sequence: CASSPTVRQLQETQYF. The CDR3 coding sequence is TGTGCCAGCTCACCAACGGTACGACAGCTTCAAGAGACCCAGTACTTC.

The V gene is TRBV5-1, the J gene TRBJ2-1; 10 bases are a match to TRBD2. In germline, CDR1 is SGHRS, CDR2 YFSETQ. The V gene end was trimmed by 1 base and the J gene end by 3 bases; junction bases not matched to a gene: 4. CDR3 size: 16 residues. The CDR3 reads CASSLTGTSVYNEQFF. Written as DNA, the CDR3 is TGCGCCAGCAGCTTGACCGGGACTAGCGTCTACAATGAGCAGTTCTTC.

As for this clone: This CDR3 is also generated by other DNA sequences in the sample. This chain uses TRBV12-5 with TRBJ2-1, with D perhaps matching TRBD1 (6 bases). The CDR3 contains 13 residues. V was pared by 1 base and J by 9 bases, with 10 bases between. Germline V gene lookup returns CDR1 LGHNT and CDR2 FRNRAP. CDR3 nucleotide sequence: TGTGCTAGTGGTTTGGGAGGGGGTGGTGAGCAGTTCTTC. Translating it yields CASGLGGGGEQFF. The full variable domain, with the rest looked up from reference TRBV12-5 and TRBJ2-1, is DARVTQTPRHKVTEMGQEVTMRCQPILGHNTVFWYRQTMMQGLELLAYFRNRAPLDDSGMPKDRFSAEMPDATLATLKIQPSEPRDSAVYFCASGLGGGGEQFFGPGTRLTVL.

The chain recombines TRBV14 with TRBJ1-4; D is unresolved. Germline assignment: CDR1 SGHDN and CDR2 FVKESK. The V end was cut by 6 bases, the J end by 11 bases, with 10 bases between. This CDR3 region has 11 residues. CDR3 DNA: TGTGCCAGCAGGGCCCAGGTCAAACTGTTTTTT. It yields the protein CASRAQVKLFF.

This chain connects TRBV18 to TRBJ1-4; 7 nucleotides line up with TRBD1. The CDR3 consists of 16 residues. CDR1 is KGHSH, CDR2 LQKENI, per germline. J was trimmed by 7 bases and V by 3 bases; bases with no gene match: 11. CDR3 sequence reads: CASSPGDSLSVEKLFF. The CDR3 nucleotides are TGTGCCAGCTCACCCGGGGACAGCCTGTCGGTTGAAAAACTGTTTTTT.

Comment on this clone: This CDR3 is also generated by other DNA sequences in the sample. The CDR3 sequence: CASSYVGGEQYF. Written as DNA, the CDR3 is TGTGCCAGCAGTTATGTGGGGGGCGAGCAGTACTTC. The V and J genes are TRBV6-2 or TRBV6-3 and TRBJ2-7; D might be TRBD2 (6 bases). V was trimmed by 3 bases and J by 6 bases, leaving 9 bases between them. CDR1 is MNHEY and CDR2 is SVGEGT in the germline V gene. CDR3 length: 12 residues.

This clone is a singleton in its sample. The genes are TRBV9 and TRBJ2-3, with D uncertain. Trimming cost V 0 bases and J 5 bases, with 4 bases left between them. This CDR3 is built from 12 residues. Germline CDR1 is SGDLS and CDR2 is YYNGEE. As DNA, the CDR3 is TGTGCCAGCAGCGTAGGTCTAGATACGCAGTATTTT. Translated: CASSVGLDTQYF.

This rearrangement joins TRBV4-2 to TRBJ1-1, with D tentatively TRBD1 (5 bases). V dropped 3 bases and J dropped 0 bases, with 17 bases sitting between them. Germline CDR1 LGHNA, CDR2 YNFKEQ. The CDR3 covers 17 residues. The CDR3 is CASSHHSRTSMNTEAFF. CDR3 DNA sequence: TGTGCCAGCAGCCACCACTCCCGGACATCCATGAACACTGAAGCTTTCTTT.